These T cell receptor beta chains were read from a single sample in a study of blood T cell repertoires in COVID-19. Sequencing used immunoSEQ multiplex PCR; TCRdb keeps in-frame clones, though not all of them. The sample records around 310,000 clones, 75% to 95% being singletons. Material: peripheral blood. These receptors originate from a woman aged 25 to 39 with COVID-19, enrolled during active disease. Both conserved end residues are part of each CDR3. A D gene is named only where the DNA matches it firmly. Clone size is given for some rows only: seen once, a few or many times, or a class if the clone is expanded.

TRBJ2-7 TRBD2 - TRBV6-4 CASSEPGGRAREQYF TGTGCCAGCAGTGAACCTGGCGGGAGGGCCCGAGAGCAGTACTTC
TRBJ2-7 - - TRBV7-2 CASSLDPQREQYF TGTGCCAGCAGCTTAGACCCTCAGCGGGAGCAGTACTTC
TRBJ1-2 - - TRBV15 CATRGRGGGGYTF TGTGCCACCAGGGGCAGGGGTGGTGGTGGCTACACCTTC
TRBJ2-4 - - TRBV5-5 CASSLAGGDIQYF TGTGCCAGCAGCTTGGCCGGAGGGGACATTCAGTACTTC
TRBJ1-1 - few TRBV7-9 CASSSPSGRPTMNTEAFF TGTGCCAGCAGCTCCCCCAGCGGACGTCCCACAATGAACACTGAAGCTTTCTTT
TRBJ2-7 TRBD1 - TRBV28 CASSFYPGGEQYF TGTGCCAGCAGTTTTTACCCAGGGGGCGAGCAGTACTTC
TRBJ2-7 - once TRBV9 CASSVVANGEQYF TGTGCCAGCAGCGTAGTAGCGAACGGCGAGCAGTACTTC
TRBJ1-2 - once TRBV12-3/TRBV12-4 CASSADYGYTF TGTGCCAGCAGTGCAGACTATGGCTACACCTTC
TRBJ2-5 TRBD1 - TRBV2 CASRHRGEETQYF TGTGCCAGCAGGCACAGGGGGGAAGAGACCCAGTACTTC
TRBJ2-3 TRBD2 once TRBV3-1/TRBV3-2 CASSPYGRATDTQYF TGTGCCAGCAGCCCGTACGGGAGGGCCACAGATACGCAGTATTTT
TRBJ1-1 - - TRBV12-3/TRBV12-4 CASSFNRNTEAFF TGTGCCAGCAGTTTTAATAGGAACACTGAAGCTTTCTTT
TRBJ1-1 TRBD1 - TRBV5-1 CASSAQGQGWTEAFF TGCGCCAGCAGCGCGCAGGGACAGGGATGGACTGAAGCTTTCTTT
TRBJ1-4 - - TRBV30 CAWSGLGGGIATNEKLFF TGTGCCTGGAGTGGACTCGGGGGTGGGATCGCAACTAATGAAAAACTGTTTTTT
TRBJ2-1 TRBD1 - TRBV30 CAWSKTGLNEQFF TGTGCCTGGAGCAAGACAGGGTTAAATGAGCAGTTCTTC
TRBJ2-1 - - TRBV6-5 CASSYSGGGEQFF TGTGCCAGCAGTTACTCCGGCGGAGGTGAGCAGTTCTTC
TRBJ1-1 TRBD1 - TRBV10-3 CAISMTGVNTEAFF TGTGCCATCAGTATGACAGGGGTGAACACTGAAGCTTTCTTT
TRBJ2-5 TRBD1 - TRBV28 CASSLDRGLETQYF TGTGCCAGCAGTCTGGACAGGGGGCTCGAGACCCAGTACTTC
TRBJ1-6 - - TRBV7-2 CASSPQAGNNSPLHF TGTGCCAGCAGTCCACAGGCAGGCAATAATTCACCCCTCCACTTT
TRBJ1-2 TRBD1 - TRBV2 CASIATDRAFGGYTF TGTGCCAGCATAGCCACGGACAGGGCGTTTGGTGGCTACACCTTC
TRBJ1-2 - - TRBV9 CASSAGTGRSYGYTF TGTGCCAGCAGCGCAGGTACAGGCCGATCCTATGGCTACACCTTC
TRBJ2-4 TRBD2 - TRBV7-2 CASSLVGSGSGNIQYF TGTGCCAGCAGCTTAGTGGGTAGCGGGAGCGGAAACATTCAGTACTTC
TRBJ2-5 - - TRBV6-5 CASSYDSQETQYF TGTGCCAGCAGTTATGACTCCCAAGAGACCCAGTACTTC
TRBJ2-3 - - TRBV6-4 CASRQGITDTQYF TGTGCCAGCAGACAGGGCATCACAGATACGCAGTATTTT
TRBJ1-2 TRBD1 - TRBV5-1 CASSPATGGTYGYTF TGCGCCAGCAGCCCGGCGACAGGGGGTACTTATGGCTACACCTTC
TRBJ2-2 - - TRBV29-1 CSVGVGSVTGELFF TGCAGCGTCGGGGTCGGGTCGGTCACCGGGGAGCTGTTTTTT
TRBJ2-1 - - TRBV2 CASSEGPAPDEQFF TGTGCCAGCAGTGAGGGGCCCGCCCCCGATGAGCAGTTCTTC
TRBJ1-1 - - TRBV19 CASSLTPQGSNEAFF TGTGCCAGTAGTCTCACCCCCCAGGGAAGTAATGAAGCTTTCTTT
TRBJ2-7 TRBD2 once TRBV5-5 CASSPTGTSGSYEQYF TGTGCCAGCAGCCCAACCGGGACTAGCGGCTCCTACGAGCAGTACTTC
TRBJ1-1 - - TRBV27 CASSRGYRAPAFF TGTGCCAGCAGTCGCGGGTACAGGGCCCCAGCTTTCTTT